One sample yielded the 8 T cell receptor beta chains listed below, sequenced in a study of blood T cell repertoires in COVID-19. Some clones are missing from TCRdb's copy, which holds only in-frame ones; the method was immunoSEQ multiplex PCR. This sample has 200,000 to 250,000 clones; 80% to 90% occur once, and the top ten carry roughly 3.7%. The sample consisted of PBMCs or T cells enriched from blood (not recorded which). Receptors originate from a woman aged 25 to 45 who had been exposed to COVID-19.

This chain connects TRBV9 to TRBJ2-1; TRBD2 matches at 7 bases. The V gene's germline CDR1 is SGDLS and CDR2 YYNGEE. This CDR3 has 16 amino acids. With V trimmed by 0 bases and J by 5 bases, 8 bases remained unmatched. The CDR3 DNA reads TGTGCCAGCAGCGTAGCTTTGCGGGAGCTCGACAATGAGCAGTTCTTC. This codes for CASSVALRELDNEQFF.

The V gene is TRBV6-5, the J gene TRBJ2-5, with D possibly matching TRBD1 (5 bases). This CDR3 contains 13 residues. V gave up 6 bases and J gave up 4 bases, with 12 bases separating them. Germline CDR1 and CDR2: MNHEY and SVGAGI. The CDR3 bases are TGTGCCAGCAGAGAGACAGCAAGAGAGACCCAGTACTTC. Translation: CASRETARETQYF.

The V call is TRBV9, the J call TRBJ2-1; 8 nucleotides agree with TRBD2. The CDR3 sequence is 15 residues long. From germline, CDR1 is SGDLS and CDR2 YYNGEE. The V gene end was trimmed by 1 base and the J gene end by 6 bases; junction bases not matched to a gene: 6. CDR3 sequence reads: CASSVSGRGGNEQFF. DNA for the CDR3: TGTGCCAGCAGCGTAAGCGGGAGAGGAGGCAATGAGCAGTTCTTC.

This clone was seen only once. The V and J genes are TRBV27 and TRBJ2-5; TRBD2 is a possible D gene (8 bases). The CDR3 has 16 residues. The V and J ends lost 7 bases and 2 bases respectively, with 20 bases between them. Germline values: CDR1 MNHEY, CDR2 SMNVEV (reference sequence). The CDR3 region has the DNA TGTGCCAGCACCCGCGCCGGGAGGGGGCAACAAGAGACCCAGTACTTC. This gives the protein CASTRAGRGQQETQYF.

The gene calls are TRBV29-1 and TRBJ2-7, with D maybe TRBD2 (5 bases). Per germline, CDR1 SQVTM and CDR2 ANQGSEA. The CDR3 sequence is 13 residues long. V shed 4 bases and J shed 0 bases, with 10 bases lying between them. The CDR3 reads CSVVPRDSYEQYF. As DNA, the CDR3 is TGCAGCGTTGTCCCCCGGGACTCCTACGAGCAGTACTTC.

CDR3 coding DNA: TGCGCCAGCAGCCCCCGTGGAGGCGGAGTCTACGAGCAGTACTTC. As protein: CASSPRGGGVYEQYF. This chain connects TRBV5-1 to TRBJ2-7, with D perhaps matching TRBD2 (5 bases). V dropped 4 bases and J dropped 3 bases, with 17 bases sitting between them. This CDR3 is 15 amino acids long. The germline gives CDR1 SGHRS, CDR2 YFSETQ.

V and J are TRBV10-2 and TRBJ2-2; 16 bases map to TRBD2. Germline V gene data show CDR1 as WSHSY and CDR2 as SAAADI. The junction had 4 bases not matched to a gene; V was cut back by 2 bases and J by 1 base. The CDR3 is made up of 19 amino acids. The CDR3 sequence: CASSEGTSGRAENTGELFF. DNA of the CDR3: TGCGCCAGCAGTGAGGGGACTAGCGGGAGGGCCGAGAACACCGGGGAGCTGTTTTTT.

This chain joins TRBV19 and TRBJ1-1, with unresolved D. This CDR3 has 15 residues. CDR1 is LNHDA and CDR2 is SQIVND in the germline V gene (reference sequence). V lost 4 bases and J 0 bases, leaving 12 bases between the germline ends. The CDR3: CASSTAGEVNTEAFF. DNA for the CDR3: TGTGCCAGTAGTACTGCGGGCGAGGTGAACACTGAAGCTTTCTTT.